What follows are 18 T cell receptor beta chains derived from one specimen sequenced in a study of blood T cell repertoires in COVID-19. The protocol was immunoSEQ multiplex PCR, while the TCRdb copy is restricted to in-frame clones and leaves out a portion. Counted here are under 200,000 clones, approximately 85% occurring once; the ten biggest clones make up less than 9%. Sequences were obtained from peripheral blood. The receptor source for this set is a middle-aged man who had recovered from COVID-19.

This clone is a singleton in its sample. The genes are TRBV7-8 and TRBJ2-1; D not certain. V was shortened by 6 bases and J by 6 bases, with 15 bases between the two germline ends. This CDR3 has 14 amino acids. Germline V CDR1 and CDR2: SGHVS, FQNEAQ. The DNA for the CDR3 is TGTGCCAGCAGAACCAGTTCTAGTATCAATGAGCAGTTCTTC. Encoded protein: CASRTSSSINEQFF. Combining the CDR3 with reference TRBV7-8 and TRBJ2-1 gives the whole variable domain GAGVSQSPRYKVAKRGQDVALRCDPISGHVSLFWYQQALGQGPEFLTYFQNEAQLDKSGLPSDRFFAERPEGSVSTLKIQRTQQEDSAVYLCASRTSSSINEQFFGPGTRLTVL.

J is TRBJ1-2 and V is TRBV5-4; D is undetermined. Deletions cut 2 bases from V and 8 bases from J, with 10 bases between. From germline, CDR1 is SGHNT and CDR2 YYREEE (reference sequence). There are 12 residues in the CDR3. The CDR3 DNA follows: TGTGCCAGCAGCTTAACCGAGGAAGGCTACACCTTC. This codes for CASSLTEEGYTF.

The chain uses TRBV5-6 and TRBJ2-1; 9 nucleotides align to TRBD2. V shed 4 bases and J 7 bases; nucleotides not matched to a gene: 9. Germline V lookup: CDR1 SGHDT, CDR2 YYEEEE. This CDR3 comprises 15 residues. Written as DNA, the CDR3 is TGTGCCAGCAGCACAGCGGGGGGAGGTATAAATGAGCAGTTCTTC. Translating gives CASSTAGGGINEQFF.

The V and J genes are TRBV6-5 and TRBJ1-2, with D possibly TRBD1 on 5 matching bases. With 11 bases removed from V and 0 bases from J, the gap between germline ends came to 10 bases. Germline assignment: CDR1 MNHEY and CDR2 SVGAGI. CDR3 length equals 12 residues. The DNA for the CDR3 is TGTGCCGCAGGGTCGGCTAACTATGGCTACACCTTC. Its protein is CAAGSANYGYTF.

The chain links TRBV2 to TRBJ1-5; unclear D gene. CDR1 and CDR2 (germline): SNHLY, FYNNEI. CDR3 length equals 15 residues. V was clipped by 6 bases and J by 6 bases, with 18 bases between them. The CDR3 reads CASRPGGRERQPQHF. As DNA, the CDR3 is TGTGCCAGCAGGCCCGGAGGGAGGGAACGTCAGCCCCAGCATTTT.

The chain joins TRBV24-1 to TRBJ2-2; 10 bases fit TRBD1. V shed 7 bases, J shed 4 bases, and the junction held 5 bases outside the gene matches. There are 15 residues in the CDR3. From germline, CDR1 is KGHDR and CDR2 SFDVKD. The CDR3 DNA is TGTGCCACCAGCGGACAGGGGGTAGGCACCGGGGAGCTGTTTTTT. Amino acids: CATSGQGVGTGELFF.

As regards this clone: This same CDR3 is encoded by further DNA sequences in the sample. The gene calls are TRBV27 and TRBJ1-5, with D possibly matching TRBD1 (5 bases). V gave up 0 bases and J gave up 7 bases, with 7 bases separating them. CDR1 is MNHEY, CDR2 SMNVEV, per germline (reference sequence). This CDR3 has 13 amino acids. The CDR3 protein is CASSLSGGQPQHF. The CDR3 bases are TGTGCCAGCAGTTTATCGGGGGGACAGCCCCAGCATTTT.

This clone has ten or more counts. CDR3 loop: CASSGQGTTGELFF. The CDR3 nucleotides are TGTGCCAGCAGTGGACAGGGGACCACCGGGGAGCTGTTTTTT. The chain carries TRBV2 and TRBJ2-2; TRBD1 matches at 8 bases. V lost 4 bases and J lost 4; bases outside the gene matches: 2. The CDR3 has 14 residues. Germline CDR1 SNHLY, CDR2 FYNNEI.

In nucleotides, the CDR3 is TGTGCCAGCAGCGCCGGGTTCGACGATGAGCAGTTCTTC. Protein: CASSAGFDDEQFF. The V call is TRBV9, the J call TRBJ2-1; D not resolved. Between the trimmed V and J ends, which lost 3 bases and 8 bases, there was a span of 12 bases. The CDR3 runs to 13 residues. Germline V lookup: CDR1 SGDLS, CDR2 YYNGEE. Drawing the rest from reference TRBV9 and TRBJ2-1, the complete variable domain is DSGVTQTPKHLITATGQRVTLRCSPRSGDLSVYWYQQSLDQGLQFLIQYYNGEERAKGNILERFSAQQFPDLHSELNLSSLELGDSALYFCASSAGFDDEQFFGPGTRLTVL.

The chain joins TRBV20-1 to TRBJ1-4; 7 positions match TRBD1. The CDR3 length is 11 residues. V lost 6 bases to trimming and J lost 6 bases; unmatched junction nucleotides: 1. Germline-derived CDR1 and CDR2 are DFQATT and SNEGSKA (reference sequence). The CDR3, as DNA: TGCAGTGCCCAGGGGGATGAAAAACTGTTTTTT. Residues: CSAQGDEKLFF.

This chain joins TRBV7-9 and TRBJ1-1; 10 bases agree with TRBD1. The CDR3 totals 15 residues. V shed 5 bases, J shed 5 bases, and the junction held 8 bases outside the gene matches. CDR1 is SEHNR and CDR2 is FQNEAQ in the germline V gene (reference sequence). CDR3 in DNA: TGTGCCAGCAGCAGGACAGGGGGAGTGATGACTGAAGCTTTCTTT. It encodes CASSRTGGVMTEAFF.

The chain uses TRBV7-8 and TRBJ1-6; D ambiguous. The CDR3 has 16 residues. V lost 0 bases, J lost 2 bases, and 8 bases lay in between. Germline assignment: CDR1 SGHVS and CDR2 FQNEAQ. CDR3 protein: CASSLAQETYNSPLHF. CDR3 in DNA: TGTGCCAGCAGCTTAGCCCAGGAAACCTATAATTCACCCCTCCACTTT.

This chain joins TRBV10-3 and TRBJ1-4, with 11 nucleotides matching TRBD1. J lost 6 bases, V lost 10 bases, and 16 bases had no gene match. Germline V gene lookup returns CDR1 ENHRY and CDR2 SYGVKD. The CDR3 sequence is 17 residues long. CDR3 sequence: CATYPTPGTGGDEKLFF. The CDR3 DNA follows: TGTGCCACCTACCCTACTCCCGGGACAGGGGGAGATGAAAAACTGTTTTTT.

This clone appeared a few times. The chain uses TRBV15 and TRBJ2-3; 7 bases line up with TRBD2. After removal of 11 bases from V and 1 base from J, the junction contained 6 bases not matched to a gene. Germline CDR1 reads LNHNV; CDR2 reads YYDKDF (reference sequence). The CDR3 covers 13 residues. CDR3 protein: CASMAGGTDTQYF. In DNA form, the CDR3 reads TGTGCCTCCATGGCGGGGGGCACAGATACGCAGTATTTT.

V gene TRBV27 combines with J gene TRBJ2-7; D may be TRBD2 (6 bases). Germline CDR1 reads MNHEY; CDR2 reads SMNVEV (reference sequence). Trimming removed 6 bases at V and 2 bases at J, with 17 bases between. The CDR3 contains 15 residues. The CDR3 is CASSRLLTGAYEQYF. In DNA, the CDR3 is TGTGCCAGCAGCCGGCTACTCACGGGAGCCTACGAGCAGTACTTC.

V and J are TRBV18 and TRBJ2-3; 10 bases are a match to TRBD2. Germline V gene sequence: CDR1 KGHSH, CDR2 LQKENI. Losses at the gene ends were 6 bases for V and 4 bases for J; bases not matched to a gene: 13. This CDR3 is built from 17 residues. The CDR3 here is CASSPRSSGSLPDTQYF. The DNA for the CDR3 is TGTGCCAGCTCGCCGCGATCTAGCGGGAGCTTGCCAGATACGCAGTATTTT.

The chain employs TRBV27 and TRBJ1-2; TRBD1 matches 9 bases. CDR1 and CDR2 (germline): MNHEY, SMNVEV (reference sequence). The CDR3 contains 16 residues. V lost 8 bases and J lost 8; bases outside the gene matches: 18. The chain's CDR3 is CASAFSTGTGFLGYTF. The CDR3 bases are TGTGCCAGCGCCTTTTCAACCGGGACAGGGTTTCTCGGCTACACCTTC.

This clone was recorded only once. This chain connects TRBV7-9 to TRBJ2-7; tentative D call: TRBD2 (5 bases). The CDR3 spans 11 residues. Per the germline V gene, CDR1 is SEHNR and CDR2 is FQNEAQ (reference sequence). V dropped 7 bases and J dropped 7 bases, with 11 bases sitting between them. The CDR3 DNA reads as TGTGCCAGCACAGGAACGGGAGAGCAGTACTTC. As protein: CASTGTGEQYF.